Listed below are T cell receptor beta chains from one sample, sequenced in a study of blood T cell repertoires in COVID-19. Profiled with immunoSEQ multiplex PCR; TCRdb holds only in-frame clones, not every one. The data show under 150,000 clones, more than 70% seen once. The sample consisted of peripheral blood. The receptors here all came from a human donor in a cohort sampled during active COVID-19. CDR3s include the opening cysteine and the closing phenylalanine or tryptophan. Each record gives: J gene, D gene, V gene, CDR3 protein. A D gene is named only where the DNA matches it firmly.

>TRBJ2-2|TRBD2|TRBV27
CASTSSAGARTGELFF
>TRBJ2-2|TRBD1|TRBV19
CASRTGYTGELFF
>TRBJ1-5|NA|TRBV5-4
CASSLQGNGQPQHF
>TRBJ1-1|TRBD1|TRBV7-3
CASSSDRGNTEAFF
>TRBJ1-1|NA|TRBV9
CASSARLGGGANTEAFF
>TRBJ2-2|NA|TRBV3-1/TRBV3-2
CASSQTDGGTGELFF
>TRBJ2-5|NA|TRBV30
CASLKGGQETQYF
>TRBJ2-3|NA|TRBV11-3
CASSLAGVSGPTDTQYF
>TRBJ2-1|NA|TRBV12-3/TRBV12-4
CASSLVYEQFF
>TRBJ2-1|NA|TRBV3-1/TRBV3-2
CASSHIPRGNEQFF
>TRBJ2-1|NA|TRBV18
CASSDLEYNEQFF
>TRBJ1-1|NA|TRBV6-5
CASTLLAGTEAFF
>TRBJ1-2|NA|TRBV6-1
CASSEAQVPNYGYTF
>TRBJ2-7|NA|TRBV21-1
CASSKGPRQYNYEQYF
>TRBJ2-7|NA|TRBV18
CASSPMGQAYEQYF
>TRBJ2-7|NA|TRBV21-1
CASSKGFAGGSSYEQYF
>TRBJ1-2|TRBD1|TRBV19
CASSPHYRSPDRGSYGYTF
>TRBJ2-2|TRBD2|TRBV20-1
CSASEFGGTDTGELFF
>TRBJ2-3|NA|TRBV9
CASSDKSAGDTQYF
>TRBJ2-2|NA|TRBV11-2
CASSLAGQPFTNTGELFF
>TRBJ1-5|NA|TRBV7-8
CASSLGVQEVEPQHF
>TRBJ2-2|NA|TRBV4-2
CASSQEEGRTGELFF
>TRBJ1-1|NA|TRBV6-6
CASSLGRGNTEAFF
>TRBJ1-2|NA|TRBV15
CATSQEALGYGYTF
>TRBJ1-1|TRBD1|TRBV5-1
CASSPGQVGTEAFF
>TRBJ1-2|TRBD1|TRBV5-1
CASSLLGQGFYGYTF
>TRBJ2-1|NA|TRBV7-3
CASSLISRDEQFF
>TRBJ1-6|NA|TRBV27
CASSLETSSYNSPLHF
>TRBJ1-6|NA|TRBV15
CATSRDQGRTSPLHF
>TRBJ2-4|NA|TRBV19
CASSPLELAKNIQYF
>TRBJ1-1|NA|TRBV9
CASSVGRIVTEAFF
>TRBJ1-4|TRBD1|TRBV2
CASFWTGNQGMEKLFF
>TRBJ2-5|TRBD1|TRBV12-3/TRBV12-4
CASSIGQGETQYF
>TRBJ2-1|TRBD2|TRBV5-5
CASSPRLAGGSYNEQFF
>TRBJ1-6|TRBD1|TRBV6-5
CASKQGGAPLHF
>TRBJ2-1|TRBD2|TRBV7-3
CASSFQTSMGANEQFF
>TRBJ1-5|TRBD1|TRBV6-5
CASSLQGGNQPQHF
>TRBJ2-3|TRBD2|TRBV6-2/TRBV6-3
CASSQLPGLAALTQYF
>TRBJ2-1|NA|TRBV12-3/TRBV12-4
CASSFSSEQFF
>TRBJ1-4|NA|TRBV5-1
CASSLVIAGRNEKLFF
>TRBJ2-5|NA|TRBV7-9
CASSWAPETQYF
>TRBJ2-1|TRBD2|TRBV5-4
CASSLTSGINSEQFF
>TRBJ1-2|NA|TRBV5-1
CASSLGWGEYGYTF
>TRBJ1-1|NA|TRBV5-4
CASLNQGGSTEAFF
>TRBJ2-3|TRBD2|TRBV4-3
CASSRSGTSGSTDTQYF
>TRBJ2-1|NA|TRBV6-2/TRBV6-3
CASSFRHLNDNEQFF
>TRBJ1-2|TRBD1|TRBV24-1
CATSDSGTDRYGYTF
>TRBJ2-6|TRBD2|TRBV3-1/TRBV3-2
CASSQLAGSSGANVLTF
>TRBJ2-6|TRBD2|TRBV9
CASSVSGGAFGANVLTF
>TRBJ2-1|TRBD2|TRBV4-3
CASSQDGLAGGPVGYNEQFF
>TRBJ1-3|TRBD1|TRBV6-5
CASSRDRVTDTIYF
>TRBJ2-3|TRBD2|TRBV9
CASSPLGTRTTDTQYF
>TRBJ2-1|TRBD2|TRBV7-9
CASSLRGGGRALEQFF
>TRBJ1-2|TRBD1|TRBV30
CAWKRTGEGGYTF
>TRBJ1-2|TRBD1|TRBV5-1
CASSLDRGALGYTF
>TRBJ1-6|NA|TRBV2
CASRRTRQTSYNSPLHF
>TRBJ2-2|NA|TRBV13
CASSQYVGELFF
>TRBJ1-4|NA|TRBV10-3
CATKNQGTNEKLFF
>TRBJ2-5|TRBD2|TRBV15
CATSREGSGSGQETQYF